The 28 T cell receptor beta chains below all came from one sample that was sequenced in a study of shared clonotypes between healthy human individuals. Sequencing used immunoSEQ multiplex PCR; TCRdb keeps in-frame clones, though not all of them. The table has tens of thousands of clones, under 65% seen once. The sample was memory CD8+ T cells sorted from blood. Subset: CD45RO+ cells pooled with CCR7-negative TemRA cells. These TCRs come from a young man in good health.

The chain has TRBV4-2 and TRBJ2-1; 7 bases are a match to TRBD2. The CDR3 contains 16 residues. Germline-derived CDR1 and CDR2 are LGHNA and YNFKEQ. The junction had 6 bases not matched to a gene; V was cut back by 0 bases and J by 4 bases. The CDR3 reads CASSQDGAGDYNEQFF. CDR3 nucleotide sequence: TGTGCCAGCAGCCAAGACGGGGCGGGAGATTACAATGAGCAGTTCTTC.

The chain joins TRBV5-6 to TRBJ2-1, with 10 bases matching TRBD1. Germline-derived CDR1 and CDR2 are SGHDT and YYEEEE. The CDR3 runs 14 residues. V was clipped by 2 bases and J by 5 bases; unmatched bases: 1. The CDR3 nucleotides read TGTGCCAGCAGCTTCGGGACAGGGGACAATGAGCAGTTCTTC. It specifies CASSFGTGDNEQFF.

Written as DNA, the CDR3 is TGTGCCAGCAGCCCCGACGGTTTACCCCACAATGAGCAGTTCTTC. As protein: CASSPDGLPHNEQFF. The V gene is TRBV9, the J gene TRBJ2-1; D gene ambiguous. CDR3 length: 15 residues. Germline V lookup: CDR1 SGDLS, CDR2 YYNGEE. V shed 4 bases and J shed 5 bases, with 16 bases lying between them.

The chain uses TRBV19 and TRBJ2-2; maybe TRBD1 (6 bases). Germline CDR1 and CDR2: LNHDA and SQIVND (reference sequence). The CDR3 spans 15 residues. Trimming shortened V by 7 bases and J by 0 bases, and 12 bases separated the two germline ends. The CDR3 DNA follows: TGTGCCAGTACAGGACAGTGGTCGAACACCGGGGAGCTGTTTTTT. Translating it yields CASTGQWSNTGELFF.

V usage is TRBV5-1 and J usage is TRBJ2-7; TRBD2 agrees at 16 bases. Per the germline V gene, CDR1 is SGHRS and CDR2 is YFSETQ. This CDR3 is built from 17 residues. V shed 2 bases, J shed 2 bases, and the junction held 4 bases outside the gene matches. This chain's CDR3 is CASSFGTSGRVTYEQYF. DNA of the CDR3: TGCGCCAGCAGCTTCGGGACTAGCGGGAGGGTAACCTACGAGCAGTACTTC.

The rearrangement links TRBV6-5 to TRBJ2-5; either TRBD1 or TRBD2 may fit D (5 bases each). Germline V lookup: CDR1 MNHEY, CDR2 SVGAGI. V was shortened by 2 bases and J by 5 bases, with 9 bases between the two germline ends. There are 13 residues in the CDR3. CDR3: CASSYRGRETQYF. The CDR3 region has the DNA TGTGCCAGCAGTTACAGGGGACGGGAGACCCAGTACTTC.

The V gene is TRBV16, the J gene TRBJ2-7, with D unresolved. The CDR3 covers 12 residues. Germline CDR1 and CDR2: KGHSY and FQNENV. V was pared by 4 bases and J by 8 bases, with 12 bases between. The CDR3 here is CASSPDPFKQYF. As DNA, the CDR3 is TGTGCCAGCAGCCCAGACCCTTTCAAGCAGTACTTC.

CDR3 nucleotides: TGTGCCAGCAGTTTAACCCTTCGGGGGGATGAGCAGTTCTTC. Translated, it gives CASSLTLRGDEQFF. The J gene is TRBJ2-1, the V gene TRBV27; TRBD2 aligns across 7 bases. After removal of 2 bases from V and 8 bases from J, the junction contained 6 bases not matched to a gene. Germline CDR1 and CDR2: MNHEY and SMNVEV (reference sequence). The CDR3 runs 14 residues.

This chain connects TRBV11-2 to TRBJ2-7, with 8 bases aligning to TRBD2. Germline V gene lookup returns CDR1 SGHAT and CDR2 FQNNGV. The junction had 11 bases not matched to a gene; V was cut back by 5 bases and J by 5 bases. This CDR3 has 15 amino acids. The CDR3 nucleotides read TGTGCCAGCAGCCAACGGACTAGCTTTTTGGACGAGCAGTACTTC. Encoded protein: CASSQRTSFLDEQYF.

The V and J genes are TRBV5-4 and TRBJ2-5; D assignment may be TRBD1 or TRBD2 (5 bases each). V was clipped by 6 bases and J by 5 bases, with 23 bases between them. This CDR3 spans 16 amino acids. Germline lookup yields CDR1 SGHNT and CDR2 YYREEE (reference sequence). The CDR3 loop reads CASNIGASGLWETQYF. The CDR3 DNA is TGTGCCAGCAATATCGGGGCGTCGGGGTTATGGGAGACCCAGTACTTC.

The chain has TRBV10-2 and TRBJ2-1; D is uncertain. Germline lookup yields CDR1 WSHSY and CDR2 SAAADI. This CDR3 contains 14 residues. Trimming left V 2 bases short and J 0 bases short, with 5 bases between. The CDR3 sequence: CASSEMSSYNEQFF. Written as DNA, the CDR3 is TGCGCCAGCAGTGAGATGAGCTCCTACAATGAGCAGTTCTTC.

In this sample, this clone turned up once. J is TRBJ2-1 and V is TRBV7-9; D is possibly TRBD1 or TRBD2 (5 bases each). The V gene lost 5 bases and the J gene lost 7 bases, with 15 bases spanning the gap. The germline gives CDR1 SEHNR, CDR2 FQNEAQ (reference sequence). The CDR3 is 14 amino acids. The CDR3 DNA reads TGTGCCAGCAGCCCCCGGGACCGTCATAATGAGCAGTTCTTC. Translation gives CASSPRDRHNEQFF.

J is TRBJ2-1 and V is TRBV7-9, with D uncertain. With 1 base removed from V and 9 bases from J, the gap between germline ends came to 7 bases. Germline V gene lookup returns CDR1 SEHNR and CDR2 FQNEAQ (reference sequence). The CDR3 totals 12 residues. This chain's CDR3 is CASSLGLSEQFF. The CDR3 DNA reads TGTGCCAGCAGCTTAGGACTTAGTGAGCAGTTCTTC.

This chain uses TRBV27 with TRBJ1-1; D gene ambiguous. V was trimmed by 3 bases and J by 1 base, leaving 6 bases between them. Germline V lookup: CDR1 MNHEY, CDR2 SMNVEV (reference sequence). This CDR3 has 13 amino acids. Here the CDR3 DNA reads TGTGCCAGCAGTTTTTCATCGAACACTGAAGCTTTCTTT. It yields the protein CASSFSSNTEAFF.

V is TRBV5-4 and J is TRBJ2-4, with 10 bases lining up with TRBD2. J was trimmed by 7 bases and V by 4 bases; bases with no gene match: 11. CDR3 length: 16 amino acids. Per the germline V gene, CDR1 is SGHNT and CDR2 is YYREEE (reference sequence). This CDR3 reads CASSLRAGGPENIQYF. The CDR3 nucleotides read TGTGCCAGCAGCCTCAGAGCGGGAGGGCCGGAGAACATTCAGTACTTC.

This clone was detected only once. A single base is all that separates this from a far larger clone, so a read error is likely. The sample has other DNA sequences that encode this CDR3 too. The chain recombines TRBV14 with TRBJ2-1, with TRBD1 matching 9 bases. The V gene's germline CDR1 is SGHDN and CDR2 FVKESK. This CDR3 contains 17 residues. The junction had 7 bases not matched to a gene; V was cut back by 0 bases and J by 4 bases. The CDR3 coding sequence is TGTGCCAGCAGCCAAGAAGGACAGGGGTTCTCTTACAATGAGCAGTTCTTC. Translated, it gives CASSQEGQGFSYNEQFF.

This sequence joins TRBV29-1 and TRBJ2-3; 8 bases fit TRBD1. The CDR3 spans 12 residues. The V gene end was trimmed by 2 bases and the J gene end by 6 bases; junction bases not matched to a gene: 1. The germline V gene has CDR1 SQVTM and CDR2 ANQGSEA. The CDR3 DNA is TGCAGCGTTGAACAGGGGGCGGATACGCAGTATTTT. Translated, it gives CSVEQGADTQYF.

The J gene is TRBJ2-7, the V gene TRBV19; 7 bases align to TRBD1. Unmatched junction bases numbered 3, after V lost 3 bases and J lost 1 base. The CDR3 has 14 amino acids. Germline V gene sequence: CDR1 LNHDA, CDR2 SQIVND (reference sequence). The DNA of the CDR3 is TGTGCCAGTAGTATGGACAGGAGATCCTACGAGCAGTACTTC. It is translated as CASSMDRRSYEQYF.

CDR3 region: CATSFERDEQYF. For the CDR3, the DNA is TGTGCCACCAGCTTTGAAAGGGATGAGCAGTACTTC. The J gene is TRBJ2-7, the V gene TRBV15; unclear D gene. This CDR3 spans 12 amino acids. Looked up from germline, CDR1 is LNHNV and CDR2 is YYDKDF (reference sequence). V lost 5 bases and J lost 7, with 12 bases in between.

The chain carries TRBV10-1 and TRBJ2-1; D unclear. Deletions cut 2 bases from V and 12 bases from J, with 14 bases between. In germline, CDR1 is WNHNN, CDR2 SYGVQD (reference sequence). This CDR3 has 13 amino acids. CDR3 coding DNA: TGCGCCAGCAGTGAGCCGCGAGTGAAGGGGCAGTTCTTC. It codes for CASSEPRVKGQFF.

The chain links TRBV6-1 to TRBJ2-1, with D perhaps matching TRBD1 or TRBD2 (6 bases each). The CDR3 runs 15 residues. CDR1 and CDR2 (germline): MNHNS, SASEGT. Trimming removed 0 bases from V and 6 bases from J, with 12 bases in between. DNA for the CDR3: TGTGCCAGCAGTGAAGCGGAGGGGGAGCTCAATGAGCAGTTCTTC. Translation gives CASSEAEGELNEQFF.

The chain recombines TRBV7-2 with TRBJ2-2, with 8 bases lining up with TRBD2. This CDR3 is built from 19 residues. CDR1 SGHTA and CDR2 FQGNSA come from the germline V gene. J lost 3 bases, V lost 4 bases, and 16 bases had no gene match. The DNA for the CDR3 is TGTGCCAGCAGCTCCCCGCGAGCGGGAGCTCTTAGGGACACCGGGGAGCTGTTTTTT. This codes for CASSSPRAGALRDTGELFF.

The chain combines TRBV7-2 with TRBJ2-3; TRBD2 agrees at 9 bases. Germline CDR1 reads SGHTA; CDR2 reads FQGNSA. This CDR3 contains 19 residues. V lost 5 bases and J lost 0; bases outside the gene matches: 15. CDR3: CASSLPSSASGTSTDTQYF. In DNA, the CDR3 is TGTGCCAGCAGCCTCCCCTCCTCGGCTAGCGGGACTAGCACAGATACGCAGTATTTT.

This clone was picked up a small number of times. The J gene is TRBJ2-2, the V gene TRBV6-4; TRBD2 aligns across 7 bases. With 2 bases clipped from V and 3 bases from J, the junction kept 0 bases outside the gene matches. The CDR3 contains 14 residues. Per the germline V gene, CDR1 is MRHNA and CDR2 is SNTAGT. The CDR3 region is CASSDGRDTGELFF. For the CDR3, the DNA is TGTGCCAGCAGTGACGGGAGGGACACCGGGGAGCTGTTTTTT.

The rearrangement links TRBV28 to TRBJ1-5; D gene ambiguous. The CDR3 totals 14 residues. Germline CDR1 MDHEN, CDR2 SYDVKM. Trimming cost V 3 bases and J 5 bases, with 11 bases left between them. The DNA of the CDR3 is TGTGCCAGCAGTTTCGGGCAGAGACATCAGCCCCAGCATTTT. Translated: CASSFGQRHQPQHF.

The chain employs TRBV5-6 and TRBJ1-4; D may be TRBD1 (5 bases). The V end was cut by 5 bases, the J end by 5 bases, with 10 bases between. Germline assignment: CDR1 SGHDT and CDR2 YYEEEE. The CDR3 is made up of 13 amino acids. The CDR3 loop reads CASSPGTNEKLFF. In nucleotides, the CDR3 is TGTGCCAGCAGTCCCGGGACGAATGAAAAACTGTTTTTT.

This clone was counted many times. This chain joins TRBV5-1 and TRBJ2-7; the D gene is possibly TRBD2 (7 bases). The germline V gene encodes CDR1 SGHRS and CDR2 YFSETQ. CDR3 length: 16 amino acids. Trimming shortened V by 1 base and J by 3 bases, and 17 bases separated the two germline ends. The CDR3 reads CASSLSAQGGVYEQYF. The CDR3 bases are TGCGCCAGCAGCTTGTCTGCACAGGGAGGGGTCTACGAGCAGTACTTC.

The chain employs TRBV7-9 and TRBJ2-7; the D is unclear. The CDR3 is made up of 13 amino acids. Trimming took off 5 bases at V and 2 bases at J, with 10 bases between the two ends. Per germline, CDR1 SEHNR and CDR2 FQNEAQ (reference sequence). In DNA, the CDR3 is TGTGCCAGCAGCGCCTCGATTACCTACGAGCAGTACTTC. Its protein product is CASSASITYEQYF.